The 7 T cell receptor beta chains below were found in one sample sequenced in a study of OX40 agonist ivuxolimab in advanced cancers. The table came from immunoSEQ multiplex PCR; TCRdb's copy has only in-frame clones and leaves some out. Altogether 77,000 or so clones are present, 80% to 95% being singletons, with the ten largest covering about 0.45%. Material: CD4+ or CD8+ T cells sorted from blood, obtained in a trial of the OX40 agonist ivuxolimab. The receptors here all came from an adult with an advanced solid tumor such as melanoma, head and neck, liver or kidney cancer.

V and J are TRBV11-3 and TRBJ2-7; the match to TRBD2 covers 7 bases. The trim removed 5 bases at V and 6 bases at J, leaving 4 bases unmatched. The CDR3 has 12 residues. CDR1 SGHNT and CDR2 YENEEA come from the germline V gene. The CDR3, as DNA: TGTGCCAGCAGCCCCGGGGGGAGCGAGCAGTACTTC. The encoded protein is CASSPGGSEQYF.

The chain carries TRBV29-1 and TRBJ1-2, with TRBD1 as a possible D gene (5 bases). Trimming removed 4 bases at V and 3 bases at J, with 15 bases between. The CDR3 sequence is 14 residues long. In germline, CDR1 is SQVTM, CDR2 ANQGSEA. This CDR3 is CSVATVSVDYGYTF. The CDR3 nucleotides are TGCAGCGTTGCGACAGTCAGCGTAGACTATGGCTACACCTTC.

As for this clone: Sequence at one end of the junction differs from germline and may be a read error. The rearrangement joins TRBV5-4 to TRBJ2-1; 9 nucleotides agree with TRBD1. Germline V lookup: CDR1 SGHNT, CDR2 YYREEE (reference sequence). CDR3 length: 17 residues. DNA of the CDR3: TGTGCCAGCGAACGCAATACCGGGACAGGGTCCTACAATGGGCAGTTCTTC. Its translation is CASERNTGTGSYNGQFF.

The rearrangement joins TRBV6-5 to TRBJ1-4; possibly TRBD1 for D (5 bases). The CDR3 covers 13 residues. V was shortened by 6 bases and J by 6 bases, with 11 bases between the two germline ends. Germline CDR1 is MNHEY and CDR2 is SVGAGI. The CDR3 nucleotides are TGTGCCAGCAGCCCAGGGCGAGATGAAAAACTGTTTTTT. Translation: CASSPGRDEKLFF.

The CDR3 DNA reads as TGTGCCAGCAGTCCTGGGACAGCCAAATTCTACGAGCAGTACTTC. Translation gives CASSPGTAKFYEQYF. The rearrangement joins TRBV5-4 to TRBJ2-7, with 7 bases fitting TRBD1. CDR3 size: 15 residues. Germline V gene sequence: CDR1 SGHNT, CDR2 YYREEE (reference sequence). Trimming at V came to 5 bases and at J to 3 bases, leaving 11 bases not matched to a gene. The whole variable domain, remainder taken from reference TRBV5-4 and TRBJ2-7, is ETGVTQSPTHLIKTRGQQVTLRCSSQSGHNTVSWYQQALGQGPQFIFQYYREEENGRGNFPPRFSGLQFPNYSSELNVNALELDDSALYLCASSPGTAKFYEQYFGPGTRLTVT.

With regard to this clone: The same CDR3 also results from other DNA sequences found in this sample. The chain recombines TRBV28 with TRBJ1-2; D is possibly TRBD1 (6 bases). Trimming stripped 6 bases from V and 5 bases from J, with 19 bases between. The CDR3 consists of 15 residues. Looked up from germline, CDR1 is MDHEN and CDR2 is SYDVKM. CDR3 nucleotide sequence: TGTGCCAGCAGGGGGGGCTGGCTAGCCCTATATGGCTACACCTTC. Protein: CASRGGWLALYGYTF.

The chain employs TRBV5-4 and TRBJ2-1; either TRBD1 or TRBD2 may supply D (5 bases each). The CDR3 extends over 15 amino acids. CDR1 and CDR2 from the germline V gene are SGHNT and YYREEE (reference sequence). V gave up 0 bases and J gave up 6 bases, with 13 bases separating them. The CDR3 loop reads CASSLGGEGSNEQFF. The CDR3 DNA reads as TGTGCCAGCAGCTTGGGGGGAGAGGGGTCCAATGAGCAGTTCTTC.